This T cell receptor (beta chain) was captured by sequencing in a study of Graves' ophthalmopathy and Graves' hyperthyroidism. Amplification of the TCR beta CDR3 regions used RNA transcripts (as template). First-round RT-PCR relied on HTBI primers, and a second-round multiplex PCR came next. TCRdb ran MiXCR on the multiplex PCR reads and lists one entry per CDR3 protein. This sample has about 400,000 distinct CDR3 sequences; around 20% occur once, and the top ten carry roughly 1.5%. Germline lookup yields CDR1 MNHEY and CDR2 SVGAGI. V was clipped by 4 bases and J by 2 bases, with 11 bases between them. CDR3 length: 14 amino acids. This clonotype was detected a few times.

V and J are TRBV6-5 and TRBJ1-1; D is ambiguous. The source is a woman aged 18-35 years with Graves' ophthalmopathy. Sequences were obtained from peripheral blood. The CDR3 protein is CASSSPPANTEAFF. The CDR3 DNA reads TGTGCCAGCAGTTCCCCACCCGCAAACACTGAAGCTTTCTTT.